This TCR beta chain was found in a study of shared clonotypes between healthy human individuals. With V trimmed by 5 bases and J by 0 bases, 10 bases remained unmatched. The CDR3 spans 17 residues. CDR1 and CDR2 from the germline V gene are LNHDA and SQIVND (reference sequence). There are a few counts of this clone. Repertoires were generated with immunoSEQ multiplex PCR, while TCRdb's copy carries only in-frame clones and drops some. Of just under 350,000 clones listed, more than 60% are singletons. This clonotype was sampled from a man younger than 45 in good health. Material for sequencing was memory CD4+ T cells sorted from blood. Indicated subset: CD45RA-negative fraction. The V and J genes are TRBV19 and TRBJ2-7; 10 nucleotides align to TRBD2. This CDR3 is CASSPLPSGSSSYEQYF. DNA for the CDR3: TGTGCCAGTAGTCCCCTACCTAGCGGGAGCAGCTCCTACGAGCAGTACTTC.